Presented here are 12 T cell receptor beta chains from one specimen sequenced in a study of T cells in Graves' hyperthyroidism and ophthalmopathy. TCR beta CDR3 sequences were amplified from RNA transcripts. Using the HTBI primer set, a first-round RT-PCR was run on the TCR CDR3. Each CDR3 protein is one row after TCRdb ran MiXCR on the multiplex PCR reads. The sample lists some 270,000 distinct CDR3 sequences; 13% were seen once. The specimen was blood. The source of these receptors is a young woman with Graves' hyperthyroidism that later progressed to Graves' ophthalmopathy.

This clonotype was recorded at least ten times. CDR3 in amino acids: CASSLAPFVSNEQFF. For the CDR3, the DNA is TGTGCCAGCAGCTTAGCGCCCTTCGTGAGCAATGAGCAGTTCTTC. The V call is TRBV7-8, the J call TRBJ2-1; D is ambiguous. Germline V gene data show CDR1 as SGHVS and CDR2 as FQNEAQ. V lost 0 bases, J lost 6 bases, and 12 bases lay in between. CDR3 length equals 15 residues.

This clonotype occurred many times. The rearrangement uses TRBV28 and TRBJ2-5; TRBD2 aligns across 10 bases. Trimming cost V 7 bases and J 3 bases; bases outside gene matches: 5. There are 14 residues in the CDR3. Germline V gene data show CDR1 as MDHEN and CDR2 as SYDVKM. CDR3 DNA sequence: TGTGCCAGCACTCCTAGCGGGAGAGAAGAGACCCAGTACTTC. Protein: CASTPSGREETQYF.

The rearrangement joins TRBV20-1 to TRBJ2-1; 10 nucleotides agree with TRBD1. This CDR3 has 16 amino acids. Germline trimming cut 0 bases from V and 8 bases from J; bases unmatched to any gene: 10. In germline, CDR1 is DFQATT, CDR2 SNEGSKA (reference sequence). DNA of the CDR3: TGCAGTGCTAGAGACCCCATGACAGGGGGCTTGGATGAGCAGTTCTTC. Its translation: CSARDPMTGGLDEQFF.

This clonotype has just a few counts. V and J are TRBV4-1 and TRBJ1-2, with D possibly being TRBD1 (6 bases). V was trimmed by 0 bases and J by 0 bases, leaving 11 bases between them. This CDR3 is built from 16 residues. CDR1 MGHRA and CDR2 YSYEKL come from the germline V gene. CDR3 coding DNA: TGCGCCAGCAGCCAAGAAAGCTGGGGGCCTAACTATGGCTACACCTTC. Protein product: CASSQESWGPNYGYTF.

This clonotype showed up many times. J is TRBJ2-5 and V is TRBV7-2, with D tentatively TRBD2 (5 bases). Trimming left V 1 base short and J 13 bases short, with 13 bases between. The CDR3 runs 12 residues. The germline gives CDR1 SGHTA, CDR2 FQGNSA. The CDR3 is CASSLGRTAPYF. CDR3 DNA: TGTGCCAGCAGCTTAGGGAGGACGGCTCCGTACTTC.

This clonotype came up a few times. The V and J genes are TRBV7-2 and TRBJ1-2; D remains unclear. Germline V gene data show CDR1 as SGHTA and CDR2 as FQGNSA. The CDR3 has 13 residues. V gave up 5 bases and J gave up 4 bases, with 11 bases separating them. CDR3 in amino acids: CASSPDWGYGYTF. The CDR3 DNA reads as TGTGCCAGCAGCCCCGACTGGGGCTATGGCTACACCTTC. The entire variable domain, with the rest obtained from reference TRBV7-2 and TRBJ1-2, is as follows: GAGVSQSPSNKVTEKGKDVELRCDPISGHTALYWYRQSLGQGLEFLIYFQGNSAPDKSGLPSDRFSAERTGGSVSTLTIQRTQQEDSAVYLCASSPDWGYGYTFGSGTRLTVV.

A word on this clonotype: Being one base from a much bigger clone, this may be a read error. The chain employs TRBV30 and TRBJ1-5, with unresolved D. The germline CDR1 and CDR2 sequences are GTSNPN and SVGIG (reference sequence). The CDR3 is 13 residues long. The DNA of the CDR3 is TGTGCCCGGAGTTTGGAGTCGGTTCAGCCCCAGCATTTT. Its translation is CARSLESVQPQHF.

This clonotype was detected many times. The chain links TRBV7-8 to TRBJ2-5, with TRBD2 matching 9 bases. The germline gives CDR1 SGHVS, CDR2 FQNEAQ. The ends lost 2 bases at V and 1 base at J; junction bases unmatched: 5. The length of the CDR3 is 16 residues. Written as DNA, the CDR3 is TGTGCCAGCAGCTTAAACCTAGCGGGAAGCCAAGAGACCCAGTACTTC. Amino acids: CASSLNLAGSQETQYF.

This clonotype occurred a few times. The gene calls are TRBV27 and TRBJ2-1; 10 bases are a match to TRBD1. J was trimmed by 2 bases and V by 4 bases; bases with no gene match: 5. Per germline, CDR1 MNHEY and CDR2 SMNVEV (reference sequence). The CDR3 is 16 residues long. In nucleotides, the CDR3 is TGTGCCAGCAGTTCCCGGACAGGGGGAGCCTACAATGAGCAGTTCTTC. It specifies CASSSRTGGAYNEQFF.

This clonotype came up many times. The gene calls are TRBV28 and TRBJ2-5; the match to TRBD1 covers 7 bases. Germline V gene lookup returns CDR1 MDHEN and CDR2 SYDVKM. V trimming: 5 bases; J trimming: 2 bases; junction bases outside the gene matches: 11. The CDR3 spans 16 residues. The CDR3 is CASSPQGVVGQETQYF. The CDR3 DNA follows: TGTGCCAGCAGTCCCCAGGGGGTGGTGGGGCAAGAGACCCAGTACTTC.

V gene TRBV3-1 combines with J gene TRBJ2-3; D not resolved. The V gene lost 3 bases and the J gene lost 4 bases, with 5 bases spanning the gap. This CDR3 is 12 amino acids long. The germline CDR1 and CDR2 sequences are LGHDT and YNNKEL (reference sequence). The CDR3 nucleotides are TGTGCCAGCAGCCATGAACCAGATACGCAGTATTTT. Its translation: CASSHEPDTQYF.

This clonotype came up many times. The genes are TRBV28 and TRBJ1-2; weak D call: TRBD1 (5 bases). The CDR3 contains 15 residues. V lost 6 bases and J lost 0, with 14 bases in between. Germline V gene lookup returns CDR1 MDHEN and CDR2 SYDVKM. CDR3 in DNA: TGTGCCAGCAGCTTTATTGGGGGGACTAACTATGGCTACACCTTC. It specifies CASSFIGGTNYGYTF.